The T cell receptor beta chain under discussion was sequenced for a study of response to subunit inactivated influenza vaccine. The CDR3 consists of 17 residues. V was cut by 0 bases and J by 5 bases, with 17 bases left in between. Germline CDR1 MNHEY, CDR2 SMNVEV (reference sequence). TCRdb called the RT-PCR reads again in MiXCR, with one record for every CDR3 protein. Here the sample spans over 750,000 distinct CDR3 sequences, 21% being singletons. Study-wide results and limits: It was suggested by the authors that few new T cells are recruited by each seasonal influenza vaccination.

Regarding this clonotype: Its target is not known.

The sample consisted of PBMCs from blood, taken roughly 5 days after vaccination. The source of this sequence is a man between 45 and 60 years old who received an inactivated influenza vaccine. This rearrangement joins TRBV27 to TRBJ2-1; perhaps TRBD1 as D (6 bases). CDR3 coding DNA: TGTGCCAGCAGTTTATCTTTTCGTCGGACAGCCAACAATGAGCAGTTCTTC. Its protein product is CASSLSFRRTANNEQFF.